This is a list of T cell receptor beta chains from one sample in a study of control samples from healthy donors and cancer patients. Generated by immunoSEQ multiplex PCR, the TCRdb table keeps only in-frame clones and is missing some. Counted here are around 120,000 clones, about 91% occurring once; the ten biggest clones make up roughly 3.3%. The specimen sequenced was blood. These receptors were collected from a middle-aged man in good health. CDR3s include the opening cysteine and the closing phenylalanine or tryptophan. D genes are given only for firm matches. Part of the rows lack a size; the others show once, few, many or a class for expanded clones.

d_call | clone_size | j_call | v_call | cdr3_aa | cdr3_nt
. | once | TRBJ2-1 | TRBV28 | CASSLKGIRAQSSYNEQFF | TGTGCCAGCAGTTTAAAGGGAATTAGGGCCCAAAGCTCCTACAATGAGCAGTTCTTC
. | . | TRBJ1-2 | TRBV12-2 | CASRLAGQGFGYGYTF | TGTGCAAGTCGCTTAGCTGGACAGGGGTTTGGCTATGGCTACACCTTC
TRBD2 | . | TRBJ2-1 | TRBV19 | CASSDGTRRINEQFF | TGTGCCAGTAGTGACGGGACTAGACGAATCAATGAGCAGTTCTTC
. | . | TRBJ2-7 | TRBV2 | CASSEQTDARQYF | TGTGCCAGCAGTGAACAGACGGATGCTAGGCAGTACTTC
. | . | TRBJ2-1 | TRBV7-9 | CASSSSSSYNEQFF | TGTGCCAGCAGCTCTAGTAGCTCCTACAATGAGCAGTTCTTC
. | . | TRBJ1-5 | TRBV5-1 | CASSLEGPPSNQPQHF | TGCGCCAGCAGCTTGGAAGGCCCCCCAAGCAATCAGCCCCAGCATTTT
. | . | TRBJ1-2 | TRBV29-1 | CSVVSQGGDGYTF | TGCAGCGTTGTTAGCCAGGGAGGCGATGGCTACACCTTC
. | . | TRBJ2-5 | TRBV4-2 | CASSQDGPGETQYF | TGTGCCAGCAGCCAAGATGGCCCTGGGGAGACCCAGTACTTC
TRBD1 | . | TRBJ1-5 | TRBV19 | CASTKTIDRVDQPQHF | TGTGCCAGTACCAAGACGATAGACAGGGTCGATCAGCCCCAGCATTTT
TRBD1 | . | TRBJ1-5 | TRBV27 | CASRRTGSNQPQHF | TGTGCCAGCAGGCGGACAGGGTCAAATCAGCCCCAGCATTTT
. | . | TRBJ1-1 | TRBV15 | CATSRALRGLYTEAFF | TGTGCCACCAGCAGGGCCTTGAGAGGGCTGTATACTGAAGCTTTCTTT
. | . | TRBJ1-5 | TRBV7-8 | CASSLAVTRGISNQPQHF | TGTGCCAGCAGCTTAGCGGTGACTCGAGGGATTAGCAATCAGCCCCAGCATTTT
. | . | TRBJ1-4 | TRBV2 | CASSEGSRVGEKLFF | TGTGCCAGCAGTGAAGGAAGCAGGGTGGGAGAAAAACTGTTTTTT
TRBD1 | once | TRBJ1-4 | TRBV7-8 | CASSFRDRTTNEKLFF | TGTGCCAGCAGCTTCCGGGACAGGACAACTAATGAAAAACTGTTTTTT
. | . | TRBJ2-1 | TRBV9 | CASSTHRESRNNEQFF | TGTGCCAGCAGCACGCACAGGGAGTCGAGAAACAATGAGCAGTTCTTC
. | few | TRBJ1-4 | TRBV4-3 | CASSQSLQDNEKLFF | TGCGCCAGCAGCCAATCCCTCCAGGATAATGAAAAACTGTTTTTT
TRBD1 | few | TRBJ1-2 | TRBV7-2 | CASSPSGQLREGYTF | TGTGCCAGCAGCCCATCGGGACAGCTACGCGAAGGCTACACCTTC
TRBD2 | . | TRBJ2-1 | TRBV24-1 | CATSDKTSGTPIVYNEQFF | TGTGCCACCAGTGATAAGACTAGCGGAACACCAATTGTCTACAATGAGCAGTTCTTC
. | few | TRBJ1-4 | TRBV5-5 | CASSLSQTQIATNEKLFF | TGTGCCAGCAGCTTGAGTCAGACTCAGATCGCAACTAATGAAAAACTGTTTTTT
. | . | TRBJ1-1 | TRBV7-3 | CASSSNHEHKTEAFF | TGTGCCAGCAGCTCCAACCACGAACACAAAACTGAAGCTTTCTTT
TRBD2 | . | TRBJ2-5 | TRBV5-4 | CASSHSNGLAGEETQYF | TGTGCCAGCAGCCATTCGAACGGACTAGCGGGGGAAGAGACCCAGTACTTC
TRBD1 | once | TRBJ1-5 | TRBV6-2/TRBV6-3 | CASSAPRQGASGNQPQHF | TGTGCCAGCAGCGCGCCCAGACAGGGGGCTAGTGGCAATCAGCCCCAGCATTTT
TRBD1 | . | TRBJ1-5 | TRBV18 | CASSQGQDSNQPQHF | TGTGCCAGCTCACAGGGACAGGATAGCAATCAGCCCCAGCATTTT
TRBD2 | . | TRBJ2-1 | TRBV18 | CASSPFLAGAMDNEQFF | TGTGCCAGCTCACCATTCCTAGCGGGAGCGATGGACAATGAGCAGTTCTTC
TRBD2 | . | TRBJ2-3 | TRBV7-2 | CASSGTSGVSQYF | TGTGCCAGCAGCGGGACTAGCGGGGTTTCGCAGTATTTT
. | once | TRBJ2-7 | TRBV4-3 | CASSRQESSYEQYF | TGCGCCAGCAGCCGACAGGAGAGCTCCTACGAGCAGTACTTC
. | . | TRBJ1-1 | TRBV24-1 | CATSGTTGNTEAFF | TGTGCCACCTCCGGAACGACGGGGAACACTGAAGCTTTCTTT
. | medium-sized | TRBJ1-1 | TRBV4-2 | CASSQNTEAFF | TGTGCCAGCAGCCAGAACACTGAAGCTTTCTTT
. | . | TRBJ1-1 | TRBV6-2/TRBV6-3 | CASSLAGGAGTEAFF | TGTGCCAGCAGTCTCGCTGGGGGGGCCGGTACTGAAGCTTTCTTT
. | . | TRBJ2-6 | TRBV25-1 | CASSEPRGAGANVLTF | TGTGCCAGCAGTGAGCCTAGGGGAGCTGGGGCCAACGTCCTGACTTTC
. | . | TRBJ1-2 | TRBV28 | CASRPSGAANYGYTF | TGTGCCAGCAGACCCTCAGGGGCTGCTAACTATGGCTACACCTTC
. | . | TRBJ1-3 | TRBV25-1 | CASSDTAGNTIYF | TGTGCCAGCAGTGATACAGCTGGAAACACCATATATTTT
TRBD2 | . | TRBJ2-1 | TRBV9 | CASSVAGGGAVGQFF | TGTGCCAGCAGCGTAGCGGGCGGGGGGGCTGTTGGGCAGTTCTTC
TRBD1 | few | TRBJ2-2 | TRBV6-5 | CASSPPGTAGELFF | TGTGCCAGCAGTCCCCCGGGGACAGCCGGGGAGCTGTTTTTT
. | once | TRBJ1-1 | TRBV12-3/TRBV12-4 | CASRPQTWTEAFF | TGTGCCAGCAGGCCGCAGACCTGGACTGAAGCTTTCTTT
. | once | TRBJ2-7 | TRBV7-2 | CASSLRAVLNYEQYF | TGTGCCAGCAGCTTAAGGGCAGTTTTAAACTACGAGCAGTACTTC
. | . | TRBJ2-7 | TRBV6-5 | CASSPSGGSSYEQYF | TGTGCCAGCAGTCCGTCGGGGGGCAGCTCCTACGAGCAGTACTTC
TRBD1 | once | TRBJ2-3 | TRBV24-1 | CATSDLQGATDTQYF | TGTGCCACCAGTGATTTACAGGGGGCCACAGATACGCAGTATTTT
TRBD2 | few | TRBJ2-1 | TRBV6-5 | CASSYSGAVYEQFF | TGTGCCAGCAGTTATAGCGGGGCGGTCTATGAGCAGTTCTTC
TRBD2 | . | TRBJ2-5 | TRBV11-3 | CASSSRGVVDF | TGTGCCAGCAGCTCGCGGGGGGTTGTCGACTTC
TRBD2 | . | TRBJ2-1 | TRBV3-1/TRBV3-2 | CASTPQLGRGGRFEQFF | TGTGCCAGCACCCCTCAGCTAGGTCGGGGGGGCCGTTTTGAGCAGTTCTTC
. | . | TRBJ2-6 | TRBV27 | CASRMEPSGANVLTF | TGTGCCAGCAGAATGGAGCCCTCTGGGGCCAACGTCCTGACTTTC
. | . | TRBJ1-1 | TRBV7-8 | CASSSITTGNTEAFF | TGTGCCAGCAGCTCGATTACGACAGGGAACACTGAAGCTTTCTTT
. | . | TRBJ1-1 | TRBV29-1 | CSVDARRAEAFF | TGCAGCGTTGACGCCAGGCGCGCTGAAGCTTTCTTT
. | . | TRBJ2-1 | TRBV7-8 | CASSLGRTAFDEQFF | TGTGCCAGCAGCTTAGGCCGGACGGCCTTCGATGAGCAGTTCTTC